Following are 14 T cell receptor beta chains from one sample sequenced in a study of T cell repertoires in cytomegalovirus infection. These receptors are not linked to any known antigen. TCRdb called the reads again in MiXCR, with one record for every CDR3 protein. The sample includes 80,000 or so distinct CDR3 sequences, 20% to 30% seen only once; the top ten take 50%. The specimen was CD8+ T cells from cultured PBMCs, collected from culture after CMV antigen stimulation. These receptor sequences come from a human donor in good health (CMV status not recorded). Some clones in this sample may be carry-over from other donors' samples.

In this sample, this clonotype turned up a few times. The chain has TRBV4-3 and TRBJ1-4; D possibly corresponds to TRBD1 (6 bases). V lost 1 base, J lost 8 bases, and 20 bases lay in between. The CDR3 covers 17 residues. The germline V gene encodes CDR1 LGHNA and CDR2 YSLEER. CDR3 sequence reads: CASSQGLTGTIEEKLFF. CDR3 bases: TGCGCCAGCAGCCAAGGACTCACAGGGACAATCGAGGAAAAACTGTTTTTT.

This chain uses TRBV24-1 with TRBJ2-5; 7 nucleotides line up with TRBD2. After removal of 6 bases from V and 5 bases from J, the junction contained 8 bases not matched to a gene. The germline V gene has CDR1 KGHDR and CDR2 SFDVKD. The length of the CDR3 is 14 residues. CDR3 nucleotides: TGTGCCACCAGTATACCGGGGGAGGGGGAGACCCAGTACTTC. Its protein is CATSIPGEGETQYF.

In this sample, this clonotype turned up a few times. V and J are TRBV6-5 and TRBJ2-3; D gene ambiguous. CDR1 MNHEY and CDR2 SVGAGI come from the germline V gene. V lost 4 bases, J lost 6 bases, and 11 bases lay in between. The CDR3 has 13 residues. For the CDR3, the DNA is TGTGCCAGCAGTTCCTTGGACGTCGATACGCAGTATTTT. It specifies CASSSLDVDTQYF.

V is TRBV6-2 or TRBV6-3 and J is TRBJ1-5, with D possibly being TRBD1 (5 bases). This CDR3 comprises 14 residues. Germline V gives CDR1 MNHEY, CDR2 SVGEGT. Trimming left V 0 bases short and J 9 bases short, with 12 bases between. The CDR3 protein is CASSYSPGTWPQHF. CDR3 bases: TGTGCCAGCAGTTACTCCCCAGGGACCTGGCCCCAGCATTTT.

The genes are TRBV9 and TRBJ2-7; 8 positions match TRBD2. Germline-derived CDR1 and CDR2 are SGDLS and YYNGEE. The trim removed 5 bases at V and 0 bases at J, leaving 7 bases unmatched. CDR3 size: 15 residues. The CDR3 sequence is CASSSAAGASYEQYF. The CDR3 nucleotides read TGTGCCAGCAGTTCCGCAGCGGGAGCCTCCTACGAGCAGTACTTC.

The V and J genes are TRBV9 and TRBJ2-2, with D possibly being TRBD1 (6 bases). V was pared by 0 bases and J by 0 bases, with 9 bases between. This CDR3 contains 16 residues. Germline assignment: CDR1 SGDLS and CDR2 YYNGEE. This CDR3 reads CASSVEGQPNTGELFF. The CDR3 bases are TGTGCCAGCAGCGTAGAGGGACAACCGAACACCGGGGAGCTGTTTTTT.

The sample holds many counts of this clonotype. The V and J genes are TRBV4-2 and TRBJ1-6; TRBD1 matches at 12 bases. Unmatched junction bases numbered 6, after V lost 6 bases and J lost 9 bases. The germline V gene encodes CDR1 LGHNA and CDR2 YNFKEQ. This CDR3 is 15 amino acids long. The CDR3 nucleotides read TGTGCCAGCAGGGTCGGGACAGGGGGCGCTTCACCCCTCCACTTT. Protein product: CASRVGTGGASPLHF.

This clonotype has a count of ten or more. The V and J genes are TRBV7-2 and TRBJ2-1; D unresolved. V lost 6 bases and J lost 9, with 9 bases in between. CDR1 is SGHTA, CDR2 FQGNSA, per germline. The CDR3 runs to 11 residues. DNA of the CDR3: TGTGCCAGCAGATCTTATGGTGAGCAGTTCTTC. Translated: CASRSYGEQFF.

The rearrangement links TRBV5-5 to TRBJ1-4, with D maybe TRBD1 (6 bases). Trimming took 0 bases from V and 7 from J, leaving 22 bases between them. The germline V gene encodes CDR1 SGHKS and CDR2 YYEKEE (reference sequence). The CDR3 loop spans 18 amino acids. The CDR3 DNA is TGTGCCAGCAGCTTGGTGCCGTTGGCCAGGGGAAGTATTGAAAAACTGTTTTTT. Its protein is CASSLVPLARGSIEKLFF. Supplemented by reference TRBV5-5 and TRBJ1-4, the full variable domain reads DAGVTQSPTHLIKTRGQQVTLRCSPISGHKSVSWYQQVLGQGPQFIFQYYEKEERGRGNFPDRFSARQFPNYSSELNVNALLLGDSALYLCASSLVPLARGSIEKLFFGSGTQLSVL.

The chain carries TRBV6-5 and TRBJ2-1; D is unclear. Deletions cut 2 bases from V and 4 bases from J, with 6 bases between. CDR1 and CDR2 from the germline V gene are MNHEY and SVGAGI. The length of the CDR3 is 13 residues. CDR3 DNA: TGTGCCAGCAGTTACCAGCAGTACAATGAGCAGTTCTTC. It encodes CASSYQQYNEQFF.

In its sample, this clonotype was seen many times. This chain links TRBV4-1 with TRBJ1-5; a weak D match, TRBD1 (5 bases). The ends were cut back, 4 bases at V and 0 bases at J, with 13 bases in the middle. Germline CDR1 MGHRA, CDR2 YSYEKL. The CDR3 totals 16 residues. CDR3 protein: CASSLGTSDSNQPQHF. The CDR3 coding sequence is TGCGCCAGCAGCCTGGGGACCTCCGATAGCAATCAGCCCCAGCATTTT.

This clonotype came up many times. The chain carries TRBV28 and TRBJ2-3, with TRBD1 as a possible D gene (6 bases). Germline values: CDR1 MDHEN, CDR2 SYDVKM. V was pared by 5 bases and J by 3 bases, with 18 bases between. The CDR3 length is 16 residues. The DNA for the CDR3 is TGTGCCAGCAGTCCATTACAGGGTTGGGGGACAGATACGCAGTATTTT. Its protein is CASSPLQGWGTDTQYF.

This clonotype was observed many times. V is TRBV7-9 and J is TRBJ2-1, with 7 positions matching TRBD1. Germline values: CDR1 SEHNR, CDR2 FQNEAQ (reference sequence). Unmatched junction bases numbered 8, after V lost 4 bases and J lost 5 bases. The CDR3 consists of 15 residues. The CDR3 spells CASSSTGTVNNEQFF. The DNA of the CDR3 is TGTGCCAGCAGCTCCACCGGGACAGTAAACAATGAGCAGTTCTTC.

This clonotype was recorded many times. This chain links TRBV12-3 or TRBV12-4 with TRBJ1-5; 9 bases fit TRBD1. Trimming at V came to 6 bases and at J to 7 bases, leaving 16 bases not matched to a gene. The CDR3 runs 17 residues. DNA of the CDR3: TGTGCCAGCAGCCACAGGACAGGGGAAGCCTTCGGGCAGCCCCAGCATTTT. Its translation is CASSHRTGEAFGQPQHF.